This is a list of T cell receptor beta chains from one sample in a study of T cell changes during pregnancy in multiple sclerosis. This table comes from immunoSEQ multiplex PCR, and its TCRdb copy is limited to in-frame clones, with some not included. This table has 40,000 to 55,000 clones, 85% to 95% appearing once. The starting material was CD4+ T cells from peripheral blood mononuclear cells, obtained in the third trimester of pregnancy. Receptors were obtained from a female donor with multiple sclerosis, enrolled in a pregnancy study. CDR3s include the opening cysteine and the closing phenylalanine or tryptophan. D genes are given only for firm matches. Where a row states a size, it is once, few, many or the class of an expanded clone; other rows omit it.

CDR3nt	CDR3aa	v_gene	j_gene	d_gene	abundance
TGTGCCAGCAGCTTGGGGACAGGGGCTAACTATGGCTACACCTTC	CASSLGTGANYGYTF	TRBV5-6	TRBJ1-2	TRBD1	.
TGTGCCAGCAGCCCCGGCACAGGGAGGAACACTGAAGCTTTCTTT	CASSPGTGRNTEAFF	TRBV5-6	TRBJ1-1	.	.
TGTGCCAGCAGCTTCTCCGGACAGGGATGGGCCTCTGGGGCCAACGTCCTGACTTTC	CASSFSGQGWASGANVLTF	TRBV9	TRBJ2-6	TRBD1	.
TGTGCCAGCAGCTTAAGCTCTAGCGGGGGGTTTAGCACAGATACGCAGTATTTT	CASSLSSSGGFSTDTQYF	TRBV7-2	TRBJ2-3	TRBD2	.
TGTGCCAGCAGGGAAGACAGGGGGCGCTTTTACGAGCAGTACTTC	CASREDRGRFYEQYF	TRBV7-2	TRBJ2-7	TRBD1	.
TGTGCCAGCAGTCCGTCTAACTATGGCTACACCTTC	CASSPSNYGYTF	TRBV16	TRBJ1-2	.	.
TGTGCCAGCAGCCTACGGGGGGGCGTATTTGAAGCTTTCTTT	CASSLRGGVFEAFF	TRBV5-6	TRBJ1-1	.	.
TGCGCCAGCAGCCACCAGCGGGGAAAAAATCAGCCCCAGCATTTT	CASSHQRGKNQPQHF	TRBV4-3	TRBJ1-5	.	.
TGTGCCAGCAGCCGAGATGGCTACACCTTC	CASSRDGYTF	TRBV5-6	TRBJ1-2	.	.
TGTGCCAGCAGTCGACAGGACAATGAGCAGTTCTTC	CASSRQDNEQFF	TRBV6-6	TRBJ2-1	.	.
TGTGCCAGCAGCCAAGAACGGGACAGACCGACCTACGAGCAGTACTTC	CASSQERDRPTYEQYF	TRBV4-2	TRBJ2-7	TRBD1	.
TGTGCCAGCAGCTTCCAGGGATATGTCTATGGCTACACCTTC	CASSFQGYVYGYTF	TRBV7-2	TRBJ1-2	.	.
TGCGCCAGCAGCCCGGAAGGGGGTTTGAACATTCAGTACTTC	CASSPEGGLNIQYF	TRBV5-1	TRBJ2-4	.	.
TGTGCCAGCAGTGAAGGGACAGGGGCGCGGAGGGCTTTCTTT	CASSEGTGARRAFF	TRBV25-1	TRBJ1-1	TRBD1	.
TGTGCCAGCAGCCGGACAGGGTTAAATCAGCCCCAGCATTTT	CASSRTGLNQPQHF	TRBV7-8	TRBJ1-5	TRBD1	.
TGTGCCAGCACTCGGGCAGCCTCGGGGGAAGCTTTCTTT	CASTRAASGEAFF	TRBV6-5	TRBJ1-1	.	once
TGCGCCAGCAGATTGTCCCGACAGGGGGCCGGCGAGCAGTACTTC	CASRLSRQGAGEQYF	TRBV5-1	TRBJ2-7	TRBD1	.
TGTGCCAGCAGCTTAAGACTAGTAGTCACAGATACGCAGTATTTT	CASSLRLVVTDTQYF	TRBV13	TRBJ2-3	.	.
TGTGCCAGCAGCTCCCGGACTAGCGGGGAGGAGACCCAGTACTTC	CASSSRTSGEETQYF	TRBV5-6	TRBJ2-5	TRBD2	.
TGTGCCAGCAGCTTGGGGACAATGAACACTGAAGCTTTCTTT	CASSLGTMNTEAFF	TRBV7-3	TRBJ1-1	.	.
TGTGCCAGCAGCCCCTATAGCAATCAGCCCCAGCATTTT	CASSPYSNQPQHF	TRBV7-3	TRBJ1-5	.	.
TGTGCCAGCAGCCTCCAAAGCGAGCAGTTCTTC	CASSLQSEQFF	TRBV5-6	TRBJ2-1	.	.
TGTGCCAGCAGCTTAGGGGAGATTAGCGGGGGTGGGGAGCAGTTCTTC	CASSLGEISGGGEQFF	TRBV11-3	TRBJ2-1	TRBD2	.
TGTGCCAGCAGCCAAGGCCGGGACTGGCGGTCTCTTAACACCGGGGAGCTGTTTTTT	CASSQGRDWRSLNTGELFF	TRBV4-2	TRBJ2-2	.	.
TGTGCCAGCACCTTTACAGGGGGCCGGAATCAGCCCCAGCATTTT	CASTFTGGRNQPQHF	TRBV5-5	TRBJ1-5	TRBD1	.
TGTGCCAGCAGCCCACCAGGGACAGGATTGATCTATGGCTACACCTTC	CASSPPGTGLIYGYTF	TRBV7-9	TRBJ1-2	TRBD1	.
TGTGCCAGCATCGGGACTGGGCGGGATACGCAGTATTTT	CASIGTGRDTQYF	TRBV7-8	TRBJ2-3	.	.
TGTGCCAGCAGCGGTACAGGGGCTGGTGAAAAACTGTTTTTT	CASSGTGAGEKLFF	TRBV27	TRBJ1-4	TRBD1	.
TGTGCCAGCAGCTTAGGGGGGGGTTCAGATACGCAGTATTTT	CASSLGGGSDTQYF	TRBV7-7	TRBJ2-3	TRBD2	.
TGCAGCGTTGCGGAGAGGGCCGAGCAGTACTTC	CSVAERAEQYF	TRBV29-1	TRBJ2-7	.	.
TGTGCCAGCAGCACCTGGGCGGGTACGGGGGGGACCCAGTACTTC	CASSTWAGTGGTQYF	TRBV27	TRBJ2-5	TRBD2	.
TGTGCCAGCAGCTTACAGGGGGCTAGCGGGGAGCTGTTTTTT	CASSLQGASGELFF	TRBV7-2	TRBJ2-2	TRBD1	.
TGTGCCAGCAGTTACAGGACCGCGAACACCGGGGAGCTGTTTTTT	CASSYRTANTGELFF	TRBV7-7	TRBJ2-2	.	.
TGTGCCAGCAGCTTGGACAGGGCAATCCAAGAGACCCAGTACTTC	CASSLDRAIQETQYF	TRBV7-3	TRBJ2-5	TRBD1	.
TGTGCCAGCAGCTTGGTAGGAGGGAATCGGGACTATGGCTACACCTTC	CASSLVGGNRDYGYTF	TRBV5-5	TRBJ1-2	.	.
TGTGCCAGCAGTTTTCAGGGAAATCAGCCCCAGCATTTT	CASSFQGNQPQHF	TRBV28	TRBJ1-5	.	.
TGCAGCGTTGAAGCAGGCCTGAACACTGAAGCTTTCTTT	CSVEAGLNTEAFF	TRBV29-1	TRBJ1-1	.	few
TGCGCCAGCAGCCAAGCGTCTGGGCGGGGCACTGGAAACACCATATATTTT	CASSQASGRGTGNTIYF	TRBV4-1	TRBJ1-3	.	.
TGTGCCAGCAGCTTATTGTCGAGCGGGGGGGTTAATCTCTACGAGCAGTACTTC	CASSLLSSGGVNLYEQYF	TRBV7-8	TRBJ2-7	TRBD2	.
TGTGCCAGTAGAAAAAATAGAGCAGATACGCAGTATTTT	CASRKNRADTQYF	TRBV19	TRBJ2-3	.	.
TGTGCCAGCAGCTTGCCCCCAGGGCAAGGCACAGATACGCAGTATTTT	CASSLPPGQGTDTQYF	TRBV5-6	TRBJ2-3	.	.
TGTGCCACCAGAACAGGGAGATCCTACAATGAGCAGTTCTTC	CATRTGRSYNEQFF	TRBV15	TRBJ2-1	.	.
TGTGCCAGCAGCCGCGTTCCCGGTAACCTCCACTTT	CASSRVPGNLHF	TRBV5-8	TRBJ1-6	.	.
TGTGCTAGCAGCCAGGGACTAGCGGGGGCCCAAGAGACCCAGTACTTC	CASSQGLAGAQETQYF	TRBV7-7	TRBJ2-5	TRBD2	once
TGTGCCAGCAGGATGACAGGGCGCACAGATACGCAGTATTTT	CASRMTGRTDTQYF	TRBV6-5	TRBJ2-3	TRBD1	.